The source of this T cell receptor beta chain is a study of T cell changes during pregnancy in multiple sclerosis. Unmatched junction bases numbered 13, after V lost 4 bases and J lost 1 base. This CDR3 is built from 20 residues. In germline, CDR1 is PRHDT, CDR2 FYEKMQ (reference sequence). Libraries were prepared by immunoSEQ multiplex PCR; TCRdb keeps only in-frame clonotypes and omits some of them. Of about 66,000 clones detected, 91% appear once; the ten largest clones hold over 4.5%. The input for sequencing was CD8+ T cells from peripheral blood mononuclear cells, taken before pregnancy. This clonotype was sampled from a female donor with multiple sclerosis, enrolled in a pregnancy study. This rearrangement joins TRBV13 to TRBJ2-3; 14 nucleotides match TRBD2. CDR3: CASSSKTSGTSGGRTDTQYF. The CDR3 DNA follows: TGTGCCAGCAGCTCAAAGACCTCCGGGACTAGCGGGGGCCGCACAGATACGCAGTATTTT.